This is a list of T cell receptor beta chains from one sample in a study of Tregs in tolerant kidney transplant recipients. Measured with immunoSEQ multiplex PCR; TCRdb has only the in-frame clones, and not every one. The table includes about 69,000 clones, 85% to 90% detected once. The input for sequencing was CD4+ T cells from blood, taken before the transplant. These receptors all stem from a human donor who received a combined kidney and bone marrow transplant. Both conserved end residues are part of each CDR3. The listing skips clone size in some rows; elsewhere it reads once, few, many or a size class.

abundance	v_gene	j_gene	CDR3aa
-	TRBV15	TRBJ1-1	CATSRDPPTGTLNTEAFF
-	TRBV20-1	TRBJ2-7	CSALQGGQYF
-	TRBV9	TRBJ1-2	CASSTGQESYGYTF
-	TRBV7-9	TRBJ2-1	CASLDRVLAGVYEQFF
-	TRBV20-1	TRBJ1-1	CSARPLTEAFF
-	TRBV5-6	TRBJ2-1	CASSRLADQNNEQFF
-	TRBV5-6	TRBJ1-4	CASSSYRDRLFF
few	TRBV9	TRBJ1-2	CASSTGTGGARGYTF
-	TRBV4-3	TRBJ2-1	CASSHFSFSYNEQFF
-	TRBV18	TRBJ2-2	CASSPAGYPGELFF
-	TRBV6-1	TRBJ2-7	CASSGQGARAYEQYF
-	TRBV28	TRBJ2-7	CASSLHRDTEQYF
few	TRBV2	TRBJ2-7	CASSEVGAVEYF
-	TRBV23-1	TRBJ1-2	CASSQHRDRPDYGYTF